Each of the 18 T cell receptor beta chains below was sequenced from the same sample in a study of OX40 agonist ivuxolimab in advanced cancers. The assay was immunoSEQ multiplex PCR, and TCRdb's table has in-frame clones only and misses some. The table records over 65,000 clones, 80% to 95% of them present only once. The starting material was CD4+ or CD8+ T cells sorted from blood, obtained in a trial of the OX40 agonist ivuxolimab. These receptors came from an adult with an advanced solid tumor such as melanoma, head and neck, liver or kidney cancer.

The DNA of the CDR3 is TGTGCCAGCAGCCAAGAGATCAACACTGAAGCTTTCTTT. This translates into CASSQEINTEAFF. This rearrangement joins TRBV14 to TRBJ1-1; D is unclear. This CDR3 has 13 residues. V shed 0 bases and J shed 2 bases, with 4 bases lying between them. Germline V gene data show CDR1 as SGHDN and CDR2 as FVKESK.

The V and J genes are TRBV7-2 and TRBJ1-2; D is undetermined. V was clipped by 1 base and J by 2 bases, with 11 bases between them. Germline V gene data show CDR1 as SGHTA and CDR2 as FQGNSA. The CDR3 extends over 15 amino acids. For the CDR3, the DNA is TGTGCCAGCAGCTTAGATGGGGTGTACAACTATGGCTACACCTTC. It encodes CASSLDGVYNYGYTF.

The genes are TRBV2 and TRBJ2-4; D possibly corresponds to TRBD2 (6 bases). The ends were cut back, 3 bases at V and 0 bases at J, with 9 bases in the middle. This CDR3 is built from 15 residues. Looked up from germline, CDR1 is SNHLY and CDR2 is FYNNEI. The CDR3, as DNA: TGTGCCAGCAGTGACCCAGCGGGAGCCAAAAACATTCAGTACTTC. Residues: CASSDPAGAKNIQYF.

The rearrangement joins TRBV5-8 to TRBJ1-5; D gene unclear. The CDR3 covers 16 residues. CDR1 and CDR2 from the germline V gene are SGHTS and YDEGEE. The V and J ends lost 0 bases and 6 bases respectively, with 16 bases between them. The CDR3 DNA follows: TGTGCCAGCAGCTTGGTCGTGACCGTCAGTGGTCAGCCCCAGCATTTT. This encodes CASSLVVTVSGQPQHF.

V usage is TRBV11-3 and J usage is TRBJ2-7; D is undetermined. Trimming cost V 3 bases and J 6 bases, with 12 bases left between them. This CDR3 spans 13 amino acids. Germline V CDR1 and CDR2: SGHNT, YENEEA. The CDR3 sequence is CASSFEDPGEQYF. In DNA, the CDR3 is TGTGCCAGCAGCTTTGAGGATCCCGGCGAGCAGTACTTC.

The chain has TRBV7-8 and TRBJ2-3; possibly TRBD1 for D (6 bases). The germline CDR1 and CDR2 sequences are SGHVS and FQNEAQ. The CDR3 covers 15 residues. Between the trimmed V and J ends, which lost 6 bases and 2 bases, there was a span of 15 bases. The CDR3, as DNA: TGTGCCAGCAGTCCTCACAGGGCGCCCACAGATACGCAGTATTTT. This codes for CASSPHRAPTDTQYF.

V and J are TRBV5-4 and TRBJ1-2; D is possibly TRBD1 (6 bases). Trimming stripped 7 bases from V and 7 bases from J, with 20 bases between. From germline, CDR1 is SGHNT and CDR2 YYREEE (reference sequence). The CDR3 covers 14 residues. CDR3 coding DNA: TGTGCCAGCGGGGAAGGGGGTCAGAATTTTGGCTACACCTTC. Translation: CASGEGGQNFGYTF.

The chain uses TRBV11-2 and TRBJ2-3; 9 positions agree with TRBD1. The V segment lost 4 bases and the J segment 4 bases; nucleotides outside the gene matches: 6. The CDR3 has 15 residues. CDR1 and CDR2 from the germline V gene are SGHAT and FQNNGV. This CDR3 is CASSWGQGGPDTQYF. The CDR3 DNA sequence: TGTGCCAGCAGCTGGGGACAGGGAGGACCAGATACGCAGTATTTT.

The chain carries TRBV18 and TRBJ2-5; 7 nucleotides agree with TRBD2. The CDR3 is 16 residues long. V trimming: 4 bases; J trimming: 2 bases; junction bases outside the gene matches: 10. The V gene's germline CDR1 is KGHSH and CDR2 LQKENI. CDR3: CASSRYLGLPQETQYF. The CDR3 DNA reads TGTGCCAGCTCACGTTACCTGGGACTACCTCAAGAGACCCAGTACTTC.

The chain uses TRBV28 and TRBJ1-5; the D is unclear. Per the germline V gene, CDR1 is MDHEN and CDR2 is SYDVKM. V lost 4 bases to trimming and J lost 12 bases, with 10 bases between them. The CDR3 length is 11 residues. CDR3 DNA: TGTGCCAGCAGTTCTAGGGCTATCCAGCATTTT. It yields the protein CASSSRAIQHF.

The chain uses TRBV7-6 and TRBJ2-6; D is unclear. V lost 2 bases and J 0 bases, leaving 8 bases between the germline ends. Germline CDR1 SGHVS, CDR2 FNYEAQ. The CDR3 sequence is 16 residues long. The CDR3 coding sequence is TGTGCCAGCAGCTTAATGTCTACCTCTGGGGCCAACGTCCTGACTTTC. Translating gives CASSLMSTSGANVLTF.

In this sample, this clone turned up once. This chain joins TRBV7-8 and TRBJ2-7; D is perhaps TRBD1 (6 bases). Trimming left V 7 bases short and J 1 base short, with 11 bases between. Germline loops: CDR1 SGHVS, CDR2 FQNEAQ. The CDR3 runs to 13 residues. CDR3 coding DNA: TGTGCCAGCAATAGGGGGACATCCTACGAGCAGTACTTC. Protein sequence: CASNRGTSYEQYF.

The sample holds one count of this clone. The J gene is TRBJ2-1, the V gene TRBV11-3, with 7 nucleotides matching TRBD2. The CDR3 is 14 amino acids. Germline CDR1 is SGHNT and CDR2 is YENEEA. The ends lost 3 bases at V and 3 bases at J; junction bases unmatched: 2. The DNA for the CDR3 is TGTGCCAGCAGCTTTTGGGGGGGCTACAATGAGCAGTTCTTC. It codes for CASSFWGGYNEQFF.

The rearrangement links TRBV7-2 to TRBJ2-3; no clear D gene. CDR1 is SGHTA and CDR2 is FQGNSA in the germline V gene. V was cut by 1 base and J by 4 bases, with 9 bases left in between. The CDR3 totals 14 residues. CDR3 in amino acids: CASSLEATPDTQYF. The CDR3 DNA follows: TGTGCCAGCAGCTTAGAGGCGACGCCAGATACGCAGTATTTT.

This clone appeared a single time. V gene TRBV19 combines with J gene TRBJ1-5; 7 bases are shared with TRBD1. Trimming at V came to 9 bases and at J to 2 bases, leaving 4 bases not matched to a gene. Germline V gene lookup returns CDR1 LNHDA and CDR2 SQIVND (reference sequence). The CDR3 loop spans 13 amino acids. CDR3 bases: TGTGCCAGCTACAGGGGAGGCAATCAGCCCCAGCATTTT. Its protein product is CASYRGGNQPQHF.

The chain is built from TRBV7-2 and TRBJ1-2; 7 nucleotides align to TRBD1. Trimming cost V 1 base and J 5 bases; bases outside gene matches: 10. The germline V gene has CDR1 SGHTA and CDR2 FQGNSA. This CDR3 comprises 16 residues. CDR3 DNA: TGTGCCAGCAGCTTAGATTGGGACAGCGGGCAGTATGGCTACACCTTC. Its protein is CASSLDWDSGQYGYTF.

About this clone: At the DNA level, this CDR3 is encoded by other sequences in the same sample as well. Here the CDR3 reads CASRQDWNTGELFF. The CDR3, as DNA: TGTGCCAGCAGACAGGACTGGAATACCGGGGAGCTGTTTTTT. The chain links TRBV19 to TRBJ2-2; TRBD1 is a possible D gene (6 bases). The CDR3 contains 14 residues. V dropped 9 bases and J dropped 5 bases, with 16 bases sitting between them. Per germline, CDR1 LNHDA and CDR2 SQIVND (reference sequence).

The chain recombines TRBV7-2 with TRBJ1-5; the D is unclear. Germline-derived CDR1 and CDR2 are SGHTA and FQGNSA. The CDR3 is 13 residues long. V lost 3 bases to trimming and J lost 7 bases, with 10 bases between them. In DNA, the CDR3 is TGTGCCAGCAGCTTCGCCTTCGAACAGCCCCAGCATTTT. It codes for CASSFAFEQPQHF.